The rows below give T cell receptor beta chains drawn from one sample of a study of vaccination and CD4 T cells after COVID-19. Their antigen targets remain unknown. A single record per CDR3 protein comes from TCRdb applying MiXCR to the PCR reads. The sample has over 10,000 distinct CDR3 sequences, roughly two fifths seen once; the top ten hold 9% to 9.5%. Material for sequencing was CD4+ T cells from blood, cultured in vitro. The origin of the receptors is a human donor who had recovered from COVID-19. Both conserved end residues are part of each CDR3. D genes are given only for firm matches. Not all rows give a size; the values are once, few, many and, for expanded clones, a class.

CASSTGTGRSYEQYF,TGCGCCAGCAGCACCGGGACAGGAAGATCCTACGAGCAGTACTTC,TRBD1,TRBJ2-7,-,TRBV5-1,15
CASSQGAGGGQETQYF,TGCGCCAGCAGCCAAGGTGCGGGCGGGGGACAAGAGACCCAGTACTTC,TRBD2,TRBJ2-5,few,TRBV4-1,16
CASSPNSGQGYNEQFF,TGTGCCAGCAGTCCTAACTCGGGACAGGGGTACAATGAGCAGTTCTTC,TRBD1,TRBJ2-1,-,TRBV12-3/TRBV12-4,16
CASSRSKTSTDTQYF,TGTGCCAGTAGCCGGTCGAAGACTAGCACAGATACGCAGTATTTT,-,TRBJ2-3,-,TRBV19,15
CASSYKVHRISNQPQHF,TGTGCCAGCAGTTACAAGGTACACCGGATTAGCAATCAGCCCCAGCATTTT,-,TRBJ1-5,-,TRBV6-2/TRBV6-3,17
CASSLVAKNTDTQYF,TGTGCCAGCAGCTTAGTTGCCAAAAACACAGATACGCAGTATTTT,-,TRBJ2-3,-,TRBV7-2,15
CASSFGQGAAFF,TGTGCCAGCAGCTTCGGACAGGGGGCCGCTTTCTTT,TRBD1,TRBJ1-1,-,TRBV9,12
CASSADRVLQETQYF,TGTGCCAGCAGTGCGGACAGGGTCCTCCAAGAGACCCAGTACTTC,TRBD1,TRBJ2-5,-,TRBV14,15
CASSLGTTGYQNTEAFF,TGTGCCAGCAGCTTAGGGACGACAGGGTATCAAAACACTGAAGCTTTCTTT,TRBD1,TRBJ1-1,-,TRBV11-2,17
CASSEDGAAGALHF,TGCGCCAGCAGCGAGGACGGAGCCGCCGGGGCCCTCCACTTT,-,TRBJ1-6,few,TRBV5-1,14
CATSDSRQTIYEQYF,TGTGCCACCAGTGATTCCCGACAGACGATCTACGAGCAGTACTTC,-,TRBJ2-7,-,TRBV24-1,15
CASRRPWDRDYNEQFF,TGTGCCAGCAGGCGTCCTTGGGACAGGGATTACAATGAGCAGTTCTTC,TRBD1,TRBJ2-1,-,TRBV11-2,16
CASSLVTGEGGYTF,TGCGCCAGCAGCTTGGTTACAGGGGAGGGAGGCTACACCTTC,TRBD1,TRBJ1-2,few,TRBV5-1,14
CASSLGLSDQETQYF,TGTGCCAGCAGCTTAGGGTTGTCGGATCAAGAGACCCAGTACTTC,-,TRBJ2-5,-,TRBV11-3,15
CAISESQDLNTEAFF,TGTGCCATCAGTGAGTCACAGGACTTGAACACTGAAGCTTTCTTT,-,TRBJ1-1,-,TRBV10-3,15
CSATPGGHPHFSYEQYF,TGCAGTGCTACCCCTGGGGGACACCCGCATTTCTCCTACGAGCAGTACTTC,-,TRBJ2-7,-,TRBV20-1,17
CASRPTGIRNEKLFF,TGTGCCAGCAGACCTACAGGGATCCGAAACGAAAAACTGTTTTTT,-,TRBJ1-4,-,TRBV7-6,15
CATGGQGYNEQFF,TGTGCCACCGGGGGGCAAGGCTACAATGAGCAGTTCTTC,-,TRBJ2-1,-,TRBV24-1,13
CASSLDRAFGYTF,TGTGCCAGCTCACTAGACAGGGCTTTTGGCTACACCTTC,TRBD1,TRBJ1-2,-,TRBV18,13
CASSFGSSYEQYF,TGTGCCAGCAGCTTTGGTAGCTCCTACGAGCAGTACTTC,-,TRBJ2-7,few,TRBV12-3/TRBV12-4,13
CATSDPSGGGYTF,TGTGCCACCAGTGACCCATCAGGGGGGGGCTACACCTTC,TRBD1,TRBJ1-2,-,TRBV24-1,13
CSARVGIGQPQHF,TGCAGTGCTAGAGTGGGGATCGGTCAGCCCCAGCATTTT,-,TRBJ1-5,-,TRBV20-1,13
CASSGGLTDTQYF,TGTGCCAGCAGCGGCGGGTTGACAGATACGCAGTATTTT,-,TRBJ2-3,-,TRBV7-2,13
CASSSLSYEQYF,TGTGCCAGCAGTTCCCTCTCCTACGAGCAGTACTTC,-,TRBJ2-7,-,TRBV12-3/TRBV12-4,12
CASILRMNTEAFF,TGTGCCAGTATCCTAAGAATGAACACTGAAGCTTTCTTT,-,TRBJ1-1,few,TRBV19,13
CASKGLAGVRDEQYF,TGTGCCAGCAAAGGACTAGCGGGAGTTAGAGACGAGCAGTACTTC,TRBD2,TRBJ2-7,-,TRBV2,15
CASSKEGHRLSGELFF,TGTGCCAGCAGCAAAGAGGGACACCGATTATCCGGGGAGCTGTTTTTT,-,TRBJ2-2,-,TRBV21-1,16
CSPDGHMNTEAFF,TGCAGTCCCGACGGACACATGAACACTGAAGCTTTCTTT,-,TRBJ1-1,few,TRBV20-1,13
CASSRTGRGTGELFF,TGTGCCAGCAGCCGGACAGGTCGGGGCACCGGGGAGCTGTTTTTT,TRBD1,TRBJ2-2,-,TRBV12-3/TRBV12-4,15
CASSLALGTSRDYGYTF,TGTGCCAGCAGCTTAGCGCTCGGGACAAGCCGGGACTATGGCTACACCTTC,-,TRBJ1-2,few,TRBV7-2,17
CASSIVGQGKNTEAFF,TGTGCCAGTAGTATAGTAGGGCAGGGGAAGAACACTGAAGCTTTCTTT,-,TRBJ1-1,few,TRBV19,16
CATSDYDRPLNYGYTF,TGTGCCACCAGTGATTACGACAGGCCTTTAAACTATGGCTACACCTTC,-,TRBJ1-2,-,TRBV24-1,16
CASSDSEGFTEAFF,TGTGCCAGCAGTGATTCTGAAGGGTTCACTGAAGCTTTCTTT,-,TRBJ1-1,few,TRBV25-1,14
CASSWGQNYGYTF,TGTGCCAGCAGTTGGGGACAGAACTATGGCTACACCTTC,TRBD1,TRBJ1-2,-,TRBV2,13
CASSGKVLVYEQYF,TGTGCCAGCAGTGGGAAGGTATTAGTCTACGAGCAGTACTTC,-,TRBJ2-7,few,TRBV2,14
CACLRDRGLAFF,TGTGCCTGCCTCCGGGACAGGGGTTTAGCTTTCTTT,TRBD1,TRBJ1-1,-,TRBV30,12
CASSYIGATNEKLFF,TGTGCCAGCAGTTACATCGGGGCAACTAATGAAAAACTGTTTTTT,-,TRBJ1-4,-,TRBV6-5,15
CSARDPRAGGLGETQYF,TGCAGTGCTAGAGATCCCCGAGCGGGGGGGCTTGGAGAGACCCAGTACTTC,TRBD2,TRBJ2-5,-,TRBV20-1,17
CASAIGSNQPQHF,TGTGCCAGCGCTATCGGGAGCAATCAGCCCCAGCATTTT,-,TRBJ1-5,few,TRBV6-1,13
CASSQGHRTGELFF,TGCGCCAGCAGCCAGGGACACCGCACCGGGGAGCTGTTTTTT,-,TRBJ2-2,-,TRBV4-3,14
CASSEGWGQTEKLFF,TGTGCCAGCAGTGAAGGGTGGGGACAGACTGAAAAACTGTTTTTT,TRBD1,TRBJ1-4,-,TRBV6-1,15
CASSAGERGTQYF,TGTGCCAGCAGTGCGGGGGAACGGGGGACCCAGTACTTC,-,TRBJ2-5,-,TRBV2,13
CASSPKGTAYTEAFF,TGTGCCAGCAGCCCAAAAGGGACAGCTTACACTGAAGCTTTCTTT,TRBD1,TRBJ1-1,-,TRBV7-9,15
CASSQDAASGGTDTQYF,TGCGCCAGCAGCCAAGATGCTGCTAGCGGGGGCACAGATACGCAGTATTTT,TRBD2,TRBJ2-3,-,TRBV4-3,17
CSARGTIGSGAYEQYF,TGCAGTGCTAGAGGTACCATTGGTAGCGGGGCCTACGAGCAGTACTTC,TRBD2,TRBJ2-7,-,TRBV20-1,16
CASSPGTGIFAEAFF,TGTGCCAGTAGTCCCGGGACAGGGATTTTCGCTGAAGCTTTCTTT,TRBD1,TRBJ1-1,few,TRBV19,15
CASSPTGSYGYTF,TGTGCCAGCAGCCCCACCGGATCATATGGCTACACCTTC,-,TRBJ1-2,-,TRBV11-2,13
CAISDGQWEQYF,TGTGCCATCAGTGATGGCCAGTGGGAGCAGTACTTC,-,TRBJ2-7,-,TRBV10-3,12